This TCR beta chain was obtained from a study of beta chain features in type 1 diabetes. V lost 0 bases, J lost 6 bases, and 6 bases lay in between. Germline CDR1 reads LNHNV; CDR2 reads YYDKDF (reference sequence). This CDR3 has 13 residues. Every participating donor gave one draw, a heparinised blood sample averaging about 116 mL. All of the isolated RNA was reverse transcribed, so expressed TCRB transcripts were sequenced. The method was immunoSEQ multiplex PCR; TCRdb's version includes in-frame clones alone and lacks a portion of them. Of 200,000 to 250,000 clones listed, about 63% are singletons.

Sequenced material: naive CD4+ T cells from blood. The sequence was collected from a man aged 25-40 years in good health. This chain uses TRBV15 with TRBJ2-4; D is undetermined. The CDR3 region has the DNA TGTGCCACCAGCAGAGATTGGGGAAACATTCAGTACTTC. This gives the protein CATSRDWGNIQYF.